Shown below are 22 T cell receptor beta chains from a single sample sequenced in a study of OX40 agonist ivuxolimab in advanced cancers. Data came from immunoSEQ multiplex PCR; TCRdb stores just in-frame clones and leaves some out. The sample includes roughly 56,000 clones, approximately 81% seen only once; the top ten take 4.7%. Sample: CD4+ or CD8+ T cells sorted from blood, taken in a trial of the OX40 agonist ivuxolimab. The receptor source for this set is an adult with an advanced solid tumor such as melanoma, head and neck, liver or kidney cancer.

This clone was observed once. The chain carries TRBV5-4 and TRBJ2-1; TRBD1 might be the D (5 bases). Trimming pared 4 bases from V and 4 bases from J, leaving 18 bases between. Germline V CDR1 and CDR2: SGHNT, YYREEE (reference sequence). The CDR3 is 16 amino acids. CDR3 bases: TGTGCCAGCAGCCCGAACGCAGGGTCCTTGTACAATGAGCAGTTCTTC. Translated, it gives CASSPNAGSLYNEQFF. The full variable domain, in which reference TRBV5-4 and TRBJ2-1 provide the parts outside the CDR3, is ETGVTQSPTHLIKTRGQQVTLRCSSQSGHNTVSWYQQALGQGPQFIFQYYREEENGRGNFPPRFSGLQFPNYSSELNVNALELDDSALYLCASSPNAGSLYNEQFFGPGTRLTVL.

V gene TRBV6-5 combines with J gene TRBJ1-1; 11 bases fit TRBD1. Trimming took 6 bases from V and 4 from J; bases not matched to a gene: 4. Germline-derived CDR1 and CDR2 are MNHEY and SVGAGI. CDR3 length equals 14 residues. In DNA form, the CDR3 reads TGTGCCAGCAGGCTCGGGACAGGGGGCACTGAAGCTTTCTTT. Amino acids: CASRLGTGGTEAFF.

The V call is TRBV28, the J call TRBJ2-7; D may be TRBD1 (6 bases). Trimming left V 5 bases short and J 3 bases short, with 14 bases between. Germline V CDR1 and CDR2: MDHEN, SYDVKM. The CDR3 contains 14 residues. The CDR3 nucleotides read TGTGCCAGCAGTCCCGGGACAACCGACTACGAGCAGTACTTC. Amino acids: CASSPGTTDYEQYF.

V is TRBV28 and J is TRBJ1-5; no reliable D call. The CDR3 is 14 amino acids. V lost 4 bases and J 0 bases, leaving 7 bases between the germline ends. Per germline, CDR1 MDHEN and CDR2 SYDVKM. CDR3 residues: CASSWGISNQPQHF. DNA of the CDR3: TGTGCCAGCAGTTGGGGAATTAGCAATCAGCCCCAGCATTTT.

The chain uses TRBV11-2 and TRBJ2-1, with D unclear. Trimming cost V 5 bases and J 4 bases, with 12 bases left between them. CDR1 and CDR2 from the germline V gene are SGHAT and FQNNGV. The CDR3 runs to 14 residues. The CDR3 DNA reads TGTGCCAGCAGCCCGAACTTGGATTACAATGAGCAGTTCTTC. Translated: CASSPNLDYNEQFF.

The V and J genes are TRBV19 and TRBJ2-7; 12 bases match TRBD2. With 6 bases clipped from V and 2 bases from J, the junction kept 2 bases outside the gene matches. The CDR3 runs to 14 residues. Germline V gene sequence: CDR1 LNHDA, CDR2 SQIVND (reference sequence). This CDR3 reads CASSTSGRPYEQYF. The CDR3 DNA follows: TGTGCCAGTAGCACTAGCGGGAGGCCCTACGAGCAGTACTTC.

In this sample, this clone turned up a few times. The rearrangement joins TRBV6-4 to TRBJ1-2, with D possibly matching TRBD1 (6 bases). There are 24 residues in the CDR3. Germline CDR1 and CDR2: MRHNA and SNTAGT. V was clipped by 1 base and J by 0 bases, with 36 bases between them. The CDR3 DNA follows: TGTGCCAGCAGTGACTTCTTCCGGGAGACAGGTCCTTTTACCACGGTTACGGCTAACTATGGCTACACCTTC. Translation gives CASSDFFRETGPFTTVTANYGYTF.

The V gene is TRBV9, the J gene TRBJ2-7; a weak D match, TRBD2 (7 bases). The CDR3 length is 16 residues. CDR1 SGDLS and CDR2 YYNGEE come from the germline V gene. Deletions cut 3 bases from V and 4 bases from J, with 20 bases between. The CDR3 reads CASSAGEGERRYEQYF. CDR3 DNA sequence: TGTGCCAGCAGCGCGGGGGAGGGGGAGAGACGGTACGAGCAGTACTTC.

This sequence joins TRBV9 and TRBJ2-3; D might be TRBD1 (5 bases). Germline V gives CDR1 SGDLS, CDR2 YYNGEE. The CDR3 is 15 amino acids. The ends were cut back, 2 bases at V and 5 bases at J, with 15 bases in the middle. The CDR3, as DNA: TGTGCCAGCAGCGTTTTATGGGGCCCCAAAGATACGCAGTATTTT. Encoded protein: CASSVLWGPKDTQYF.

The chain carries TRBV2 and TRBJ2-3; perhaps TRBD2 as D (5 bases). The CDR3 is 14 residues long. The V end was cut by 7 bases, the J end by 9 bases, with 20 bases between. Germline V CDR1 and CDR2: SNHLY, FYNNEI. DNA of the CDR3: TGTGCCAGCAATTCGGACCGGACTTCGTGGACGCAGTATTTT. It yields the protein CASNSDRTSWTQYF.

CDR3 DNA sequence: TGTGCCAGTAGTATTGAGGGTGGCTACGAGCAGTACTTC. Translating it yields CASSIEGGYEQYF. J is TRBJ2-7 and V is TRBV19; D is possibly TRBD2 (5 bases). CDR1 and CDR2 from the germline V gene are LNHDA and SQIVND (reference sequence). The CDR3 is 13 residues long. The ends were cut back, 3 bases at V and 3 bases at J, with 9 bases in the middle.

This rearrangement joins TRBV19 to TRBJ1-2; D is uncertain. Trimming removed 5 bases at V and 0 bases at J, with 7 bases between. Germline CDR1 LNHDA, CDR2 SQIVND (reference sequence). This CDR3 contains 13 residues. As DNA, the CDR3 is TGTGCCAGTAGTCGTTTCTCTAACTATGGCTACACCTTC. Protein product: CASSRFSNYGYTF.

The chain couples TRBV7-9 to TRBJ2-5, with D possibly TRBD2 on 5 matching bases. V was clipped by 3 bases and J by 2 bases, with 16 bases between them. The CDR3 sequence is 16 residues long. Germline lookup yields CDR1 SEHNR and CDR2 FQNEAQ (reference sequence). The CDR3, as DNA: TGTGCCAGCAGCTTGAAACAAGGGAGCTATCAAGAGACCCAGTACTTC. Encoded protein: CASSLKQGSYQETQYF.

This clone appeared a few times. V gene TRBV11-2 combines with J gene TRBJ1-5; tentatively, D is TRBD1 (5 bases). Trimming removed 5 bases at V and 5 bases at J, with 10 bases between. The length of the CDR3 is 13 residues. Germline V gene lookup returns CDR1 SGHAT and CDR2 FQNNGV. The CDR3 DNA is TGTGCCAGCAGCACAGGACGGGATCAGCCCCAGCATTTT. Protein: CASSTGRDQPQHF.

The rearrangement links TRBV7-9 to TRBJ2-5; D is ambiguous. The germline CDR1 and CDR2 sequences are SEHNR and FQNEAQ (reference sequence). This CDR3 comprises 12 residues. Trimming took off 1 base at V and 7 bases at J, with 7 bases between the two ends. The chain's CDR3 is CASSLDPGTQYF. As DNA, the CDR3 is TGTGCCAGCAGCTTAGATCCAGGGACCCAGTACTTC.

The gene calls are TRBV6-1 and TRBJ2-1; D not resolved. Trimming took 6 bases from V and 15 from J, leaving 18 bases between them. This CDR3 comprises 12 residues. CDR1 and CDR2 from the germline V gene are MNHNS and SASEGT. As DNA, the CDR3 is TGTGCCAGCAGGCTCTCAGACCGGCTGACGTTCTTC. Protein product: CASRLSDRLTFF.

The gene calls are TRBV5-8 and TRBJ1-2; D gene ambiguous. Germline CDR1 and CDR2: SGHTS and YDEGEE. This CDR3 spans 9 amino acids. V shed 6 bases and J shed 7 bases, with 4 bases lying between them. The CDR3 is CASKPGYTF. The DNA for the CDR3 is TGTGCCAGCAAACCTGGCTACACCTTC.

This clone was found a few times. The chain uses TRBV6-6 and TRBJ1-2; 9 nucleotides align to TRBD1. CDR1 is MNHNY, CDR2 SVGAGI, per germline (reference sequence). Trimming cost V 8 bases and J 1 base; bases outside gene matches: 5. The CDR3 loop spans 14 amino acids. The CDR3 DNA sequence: TGTGCCAGCCTGTTGACAGGGGGTAACTATGGCTACACCTTC. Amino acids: CASLLTGGNYGYTF.

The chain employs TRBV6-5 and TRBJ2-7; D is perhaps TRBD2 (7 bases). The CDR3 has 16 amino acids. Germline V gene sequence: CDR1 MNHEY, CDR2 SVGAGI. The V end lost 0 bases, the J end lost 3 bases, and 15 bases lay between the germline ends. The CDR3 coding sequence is TGTGCCAGCAGTTACTCTTGGGGGGGCACACGCTACGAGCAGTACTTC. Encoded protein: CASSYSWGGTRYEQYF.

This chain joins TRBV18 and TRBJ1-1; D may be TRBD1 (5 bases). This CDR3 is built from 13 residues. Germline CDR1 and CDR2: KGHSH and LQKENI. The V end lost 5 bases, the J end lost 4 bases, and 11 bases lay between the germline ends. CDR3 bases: TGTGCCAGCTCATCGGACACGAGCACTGAAGCTTTCTTT. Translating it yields CASSSDTSTEAFF. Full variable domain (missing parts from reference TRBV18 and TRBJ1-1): NAGVMQNPRHLVRRRGQEARLRCSPMKGHSHVYWYRQLPEEGLKFMVYLQKENIIDESGMPKERFSAEFPKEGPSILRIQQVVRGDSAAYFCASSSDTSTEAFFGQGTRLTVV.

The CDR3 DNA sequence: TGTGCCAGTAGTAAATATAGGCCGCTATCTGGAAACACCATATATTTT. Its translation: CASSKYRPLSGNTIYF. The rearrangement joins TRBV19 to TRBJ1-3, with D unclear. The CDR3 runs to 16 residues. In germline, CDR1 is LNHDA, CDR2 SQIVND (reference sequence). Trimming took off 4 bases at V and 1 base at J, with 14 bases between the two ends.

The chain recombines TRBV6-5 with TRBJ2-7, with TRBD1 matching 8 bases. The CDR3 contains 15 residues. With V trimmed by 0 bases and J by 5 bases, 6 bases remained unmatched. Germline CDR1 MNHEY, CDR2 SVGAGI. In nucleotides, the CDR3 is TGTGCCAGCAGTTACTCGAGCAGGGGGCGCAACGAGCAGTACTTC. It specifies CASSYSSRGRNEQYF.